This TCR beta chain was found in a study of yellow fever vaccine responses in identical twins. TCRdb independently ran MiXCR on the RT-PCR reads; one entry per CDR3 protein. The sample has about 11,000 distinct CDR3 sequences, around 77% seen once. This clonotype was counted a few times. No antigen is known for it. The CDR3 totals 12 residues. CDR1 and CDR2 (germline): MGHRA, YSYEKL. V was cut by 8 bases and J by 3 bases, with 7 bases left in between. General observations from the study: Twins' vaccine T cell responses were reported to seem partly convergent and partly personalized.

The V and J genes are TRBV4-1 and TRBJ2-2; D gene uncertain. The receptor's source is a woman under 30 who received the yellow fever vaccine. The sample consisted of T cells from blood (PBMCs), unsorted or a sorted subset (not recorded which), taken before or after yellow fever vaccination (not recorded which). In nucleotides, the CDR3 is TGCGCCAGCCCAAGTGACACCGGGGAGCTGTTTTTT. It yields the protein CASPSDTGELFF.